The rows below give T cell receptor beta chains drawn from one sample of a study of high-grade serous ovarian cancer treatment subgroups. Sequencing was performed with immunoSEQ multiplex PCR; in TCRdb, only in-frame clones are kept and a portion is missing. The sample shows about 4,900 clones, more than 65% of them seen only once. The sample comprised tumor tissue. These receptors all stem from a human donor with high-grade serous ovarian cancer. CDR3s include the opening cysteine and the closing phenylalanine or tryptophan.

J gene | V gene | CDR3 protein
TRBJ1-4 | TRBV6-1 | CASTPAGEKLFF
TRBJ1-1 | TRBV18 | CASSQQGANTEAFF
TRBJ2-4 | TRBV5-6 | CASSLVLGGQLAKNIQYF
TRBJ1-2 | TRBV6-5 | CASTPGTYYGYTF
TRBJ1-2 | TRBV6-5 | CASSYAEGVGGYTF
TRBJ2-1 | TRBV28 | CASSLWGGDVDEQFF
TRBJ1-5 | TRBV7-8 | CASSPQGVQPQHF
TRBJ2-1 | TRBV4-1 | CASSQEGRNSYNEQFF
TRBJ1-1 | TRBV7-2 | CASSPQWGTGAEAFF
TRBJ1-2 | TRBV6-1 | CASSSWDRGTYGYTF
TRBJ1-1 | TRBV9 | CASSEGTGMGTEAFF
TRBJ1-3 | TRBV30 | CAVQGPSGNTIYF
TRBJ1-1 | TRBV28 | CASSLRGTEAFF
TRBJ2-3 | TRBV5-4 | CASSKPVGGASGDTQYF
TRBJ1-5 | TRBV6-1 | CASSETRDLGQPQHF
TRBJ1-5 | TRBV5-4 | CASSLSPSSNQPQHF
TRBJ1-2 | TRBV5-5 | CASSLEGYDANYGYTF
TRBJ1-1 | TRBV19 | CASISLGRGNTEAFF
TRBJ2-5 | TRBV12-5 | CASGLGHPETQYF
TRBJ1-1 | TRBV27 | CASSPRDNMNTEAFF
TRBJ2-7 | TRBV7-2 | CASSLEGGLHYEQYF
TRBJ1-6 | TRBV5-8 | CASSSDRMNSPLHF
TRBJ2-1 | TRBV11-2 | CASSLLGQGVVDEQFF
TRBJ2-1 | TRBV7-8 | CASSFVVSSYNEQFF
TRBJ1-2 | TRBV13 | CASTGTGGPLSGYTF
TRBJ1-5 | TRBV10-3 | CAISREEDSNQPQHF
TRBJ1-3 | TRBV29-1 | CSVRDTGNTIYF
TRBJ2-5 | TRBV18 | CASSPPDGTQYF